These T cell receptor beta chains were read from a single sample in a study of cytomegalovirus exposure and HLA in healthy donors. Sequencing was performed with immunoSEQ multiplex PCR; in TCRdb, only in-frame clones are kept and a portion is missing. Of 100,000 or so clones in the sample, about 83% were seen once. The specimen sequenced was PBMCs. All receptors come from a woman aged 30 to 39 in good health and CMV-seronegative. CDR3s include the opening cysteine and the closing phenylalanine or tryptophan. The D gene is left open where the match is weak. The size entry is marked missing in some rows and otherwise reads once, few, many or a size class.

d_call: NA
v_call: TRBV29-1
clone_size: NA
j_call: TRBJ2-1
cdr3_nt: TGCAGCGGGGCGACCGGGACTTCTAACAATGAGCAGTTCTTC
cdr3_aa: CSGATGTSNNEQFF

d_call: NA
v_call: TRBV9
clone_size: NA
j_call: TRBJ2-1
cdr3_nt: TGTGCCAGCAGCGTAGATGAGCGCGAGCAGTTCTTC
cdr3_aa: CASSVDEREQFF

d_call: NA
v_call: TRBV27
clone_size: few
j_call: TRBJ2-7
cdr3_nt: TGTGCCAGCAGCCCACCGAGCTCCTACGAGCAGTACTTC
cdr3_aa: CASSPPSSYEQYF

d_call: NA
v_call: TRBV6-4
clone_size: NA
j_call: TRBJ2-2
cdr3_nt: TGTGCCAGCAGTGCCCTAACCGGGGAGCTGTTTTTT
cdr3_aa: CASSALTGELFF

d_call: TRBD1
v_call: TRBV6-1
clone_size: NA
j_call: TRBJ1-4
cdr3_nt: TGTGCCAGTGTCAGGGACAGCCTTAATGAAAAACTGTTTTTT
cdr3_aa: CASVRDSLNEKLFF

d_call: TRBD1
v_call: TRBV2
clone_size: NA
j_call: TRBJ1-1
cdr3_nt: TGTGCCAGCAGTGCAGGGGGTGGGGTCACTGAAGCTTTCTTT
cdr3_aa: CASSAGGGVTEAFF

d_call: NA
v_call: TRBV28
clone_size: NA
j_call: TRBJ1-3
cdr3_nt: TGTGCCAGCAGTTTAATAGGGGCCGCTGGAAACACCATATATTTT
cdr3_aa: CASSLIGAAGNTIYF

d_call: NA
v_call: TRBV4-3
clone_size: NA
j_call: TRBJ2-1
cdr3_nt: TGCGCCAGCAGCCAAGATAGGGGCGTCTGGCTAGCGCTAATCCCCGGCGACCATGAGCAGTTCTTC
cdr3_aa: CASSQDRGVWLALIPGDHEQFF

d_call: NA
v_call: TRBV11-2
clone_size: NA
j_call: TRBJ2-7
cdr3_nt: TGTGCCAGCAGCTTAGGGCCAGGCTACGAGCAGTACTTC
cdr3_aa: CASSLGPGYEQYF

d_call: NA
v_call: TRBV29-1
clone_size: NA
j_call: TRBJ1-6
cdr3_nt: TGCAGCGTTGAAACGGGTTCTAATTCACCCCTCCACTTT
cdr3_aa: CSVETGSNSPLHF

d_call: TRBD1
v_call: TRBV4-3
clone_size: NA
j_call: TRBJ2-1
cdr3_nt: TGCGCCAGCAGCCAAGCCGGGACAGGGGGCCGTAATGAGCAGTTCTTC
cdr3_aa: CASSQAGTGGRNEQFF

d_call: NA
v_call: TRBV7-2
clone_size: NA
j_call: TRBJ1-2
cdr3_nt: TGTGCCAGCAGCTTAGATGGGGGGGGCGTTAACTATGGCTACACCTTC
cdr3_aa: CASSLDGGGVNYGYTF

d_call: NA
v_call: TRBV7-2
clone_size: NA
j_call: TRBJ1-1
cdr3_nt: TGTGCCAGCAGCTTACGAAGAGGAACTGAAGCTTTCTTT
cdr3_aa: CASSLRRGTEAFF

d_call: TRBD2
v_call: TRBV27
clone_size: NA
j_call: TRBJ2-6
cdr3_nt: TGTGCCAGCAGTCGTCGGGGAGGGACTGGGGCCAACGTCCTGACTTTC
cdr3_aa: CASSRRGGTGANVLTF

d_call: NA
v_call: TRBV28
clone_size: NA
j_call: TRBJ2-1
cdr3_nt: TGTGCCAGCAGTGGCCTAGTATGGGAAGCGGGTGATGAGCAGTTCTTC
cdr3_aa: CASSGLVWEAGDEQFF

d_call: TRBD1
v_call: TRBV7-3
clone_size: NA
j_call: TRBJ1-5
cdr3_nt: TGTGCCAGCAGCCCCAAGACAGGGGATGATCAGCCCCAGCATTTT
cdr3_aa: CASSPKTGDDQPQHF

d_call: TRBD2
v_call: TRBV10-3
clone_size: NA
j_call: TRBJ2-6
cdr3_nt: TGTGCCGCACGGACTAGCGGGCTCTCTGGGGCCAACGTCCTGACTTTC
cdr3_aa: CAARTSGLSGANVLTF

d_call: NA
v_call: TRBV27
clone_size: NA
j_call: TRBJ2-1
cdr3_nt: TGTGCCAGCAGTTGGGGAACAGGGGAGCAGTTCTTC
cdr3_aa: CASSWGTGEQFF

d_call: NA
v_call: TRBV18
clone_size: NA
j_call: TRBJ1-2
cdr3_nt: TGTGCCAGCTCACCACGTGGGGGCGACTACGGCTACACCTTC
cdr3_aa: CASSPRGGDYGYTF